These 3 T cell receptor beta chains were all obtained from the same sample, sequenced in a study of T-cell reconstitution after alpha-beta-depleted transplantation in children. The authors prepared the TCRbeta library with unique molecular identifiers. TCRdb fed the PCR reads into MiXCR, producing one record per CDR3 protein. The sample has 75,000 to 100,000 distinct CDR3 sequences; roughly 8.8% are singletons. Specimen: PBMCs from the stem cell graft donor, collected from the stem cell graft. These receptors were taken from a human donor who donated a stem cell graft to a child with congenital amegakaryocytic thrombocytopenia.

This clonotype has a count of ten or more. A read error is likely, as this CDR3 ends without the conserved phenylalanine or tryptophan. No DNA is shown, since the ends of the CDR3 on it are uncertain; the CDR3 is the one TCRdb lists. The chain carries TRBV20-1 and TRBJ2-7; TRBD2 is the table's D call, not checked against the DNA. Germline CDR1 and CDR2: DFQATT and SNEGSKA (reference sequence). The CDR3 has 11 residues if both end residues are counted. The CDR3: CSARVPSGRVL.

This clonotype was counted between two and nine times. This chain uses TRBV20-1 with TRBJ1-2; D is undetermined. The ends were cut back, 5 bases at V and 3 bases at J, with 16 bases in the middle. The germline V gene encodes CDR1 DFQATT and CDR2 SNEGSKA (reference sequence). The CDR3 runs 14 residues. The CDR3: CSAPGLAGYYGYTF. The DNA for the CDR3 is TGCAGTGCTCCCGGACTGGCTGGGTACTATGGCTACACCTTC.

This clonotype was observed many times. The rearrangement uses TRBV12-3 or TRBV12-4 and TRBJ1-2; TRBD1 is a possible D gene (6 bases). The V end was cut by 7 bases, the J end by 3 bases, with 12 bases between. The CDR3 covers 13 residues. The CDR3 sequence: CASTPAGDYGYTF. The CDR3 DNA sequence: TGTGCCAGCACCCCCGCAGGGGACTATGGCTACACCTTC.